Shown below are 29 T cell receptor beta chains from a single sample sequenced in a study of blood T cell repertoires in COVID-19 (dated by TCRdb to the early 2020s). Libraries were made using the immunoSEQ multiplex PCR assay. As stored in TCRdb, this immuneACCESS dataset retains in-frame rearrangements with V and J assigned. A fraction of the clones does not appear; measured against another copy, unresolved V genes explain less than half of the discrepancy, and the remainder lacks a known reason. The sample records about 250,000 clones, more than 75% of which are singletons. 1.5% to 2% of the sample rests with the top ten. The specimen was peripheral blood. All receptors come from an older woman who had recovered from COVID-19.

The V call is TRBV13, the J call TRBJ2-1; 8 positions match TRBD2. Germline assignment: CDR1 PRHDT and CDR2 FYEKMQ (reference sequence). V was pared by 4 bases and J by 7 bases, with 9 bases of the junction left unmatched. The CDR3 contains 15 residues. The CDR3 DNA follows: TGTGCCAGCAGCTCCGGGACTAGAGTATTGAATGAGCAGTTCTTC. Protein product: CASSSGTRVLNEQFF.

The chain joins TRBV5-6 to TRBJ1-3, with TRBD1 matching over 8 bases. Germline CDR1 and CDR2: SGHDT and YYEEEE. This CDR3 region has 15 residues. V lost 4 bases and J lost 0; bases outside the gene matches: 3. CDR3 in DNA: TGTGCCAGCAGCACTGGGACAGGCTCTGGAAACACCATATATTTT. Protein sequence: CASSTGTGSGNTIYF. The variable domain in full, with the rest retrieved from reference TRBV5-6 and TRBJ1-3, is DAGVTQSPTHLIKTRGQQVTLRCSPKSGHDTVSWYQQALGQGPQFIFQYYEEEERQRGNFPDRFSGHQFPNYSSELNVNALLLGDSALYLCASSTGTGSGNTIYFGEGSWLTVV.

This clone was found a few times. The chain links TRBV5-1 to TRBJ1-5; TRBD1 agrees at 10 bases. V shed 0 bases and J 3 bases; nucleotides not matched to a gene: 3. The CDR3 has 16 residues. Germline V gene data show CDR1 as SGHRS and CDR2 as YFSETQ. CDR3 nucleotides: TGCGCCAGCAGCTTGGATGGACAGGGGGTCAATCAGCCCCAGCATTTT. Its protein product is CASSLDGQGVNQPQHF.

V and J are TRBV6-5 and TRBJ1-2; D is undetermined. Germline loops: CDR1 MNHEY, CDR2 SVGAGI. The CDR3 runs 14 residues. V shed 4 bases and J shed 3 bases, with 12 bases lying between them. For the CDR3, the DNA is TGTGCCAGCAGTTCCCGTGGCAGTTACTATGGCTACACCTTC. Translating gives CASSSRGSYYGYTF.

CDR3 residues: CASSFGTGSTDTQYF. CDR3 in DNA: TGTGCCAGCAGTTTTGGGACAGGAAGCACAGATACGCAGTATTTT. The genes are TRBV6-5 and TRBJ2-3; 8 bases are a match to TRBD1. CDR3 size: 15 residues. The V gene's germline CDR1 is MNHEY and CDR2 SVGAGI. Trimming cost V 4 bases and J 0 bases; bases outside gene matches: 3.

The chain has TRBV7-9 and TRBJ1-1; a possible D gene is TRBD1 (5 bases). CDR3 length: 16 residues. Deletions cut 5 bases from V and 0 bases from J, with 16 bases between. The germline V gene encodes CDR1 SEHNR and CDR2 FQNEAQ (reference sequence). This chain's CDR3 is CASSPGGGFLNTEAFF. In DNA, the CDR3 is TGTGCCAGCAGCCCCGGGGGGGGATTTTTGAACACTGAAGCTTTCTTT.

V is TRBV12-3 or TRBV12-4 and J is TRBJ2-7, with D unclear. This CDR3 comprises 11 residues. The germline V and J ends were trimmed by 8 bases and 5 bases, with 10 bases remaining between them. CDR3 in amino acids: CASGTPDEQYF. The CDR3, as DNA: TGTGCCAGCGGCACCCCTGACGAGCAGTACTTC.

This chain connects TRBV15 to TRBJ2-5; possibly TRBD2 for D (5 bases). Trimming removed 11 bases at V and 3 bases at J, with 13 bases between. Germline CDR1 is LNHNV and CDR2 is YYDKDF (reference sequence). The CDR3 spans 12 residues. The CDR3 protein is CAPGNLEETQYF. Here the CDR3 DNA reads TGTGCCCCGGGGAATTTAGAAGAGACCCAGTACTTC.

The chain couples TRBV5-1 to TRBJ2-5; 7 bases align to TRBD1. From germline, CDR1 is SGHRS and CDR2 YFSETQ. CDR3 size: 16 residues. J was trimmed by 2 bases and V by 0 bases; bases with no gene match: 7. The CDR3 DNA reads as TGCGCCAGCAGCTTGGACTTGGGACAGATTCAAGAGACCCAGTACTTC. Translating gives CASSLDLGQIQETQYF.

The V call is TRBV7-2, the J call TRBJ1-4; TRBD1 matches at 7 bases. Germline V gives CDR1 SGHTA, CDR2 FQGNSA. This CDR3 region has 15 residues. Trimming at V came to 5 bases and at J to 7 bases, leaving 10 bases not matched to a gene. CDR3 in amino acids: CASSHRQGGAEKLFF. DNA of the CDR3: TGTGCCAGCAGCCACCGACAGGGAGGAGCTGAAAAACTGTTTTTT.

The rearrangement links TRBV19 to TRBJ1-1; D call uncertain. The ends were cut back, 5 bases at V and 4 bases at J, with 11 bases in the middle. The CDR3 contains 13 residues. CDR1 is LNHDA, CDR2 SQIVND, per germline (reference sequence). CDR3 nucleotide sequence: TGTGCCAGTAGTCTACGGGTTCTCACTGAAGCTTTCTTT. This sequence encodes CASSLRVLTEAFF. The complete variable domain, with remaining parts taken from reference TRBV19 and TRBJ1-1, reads DGGITQSPKYLFRKEGQNVTLSCEQNLNHDAMYWYRQDPGQGLRLIYYSQIVNDFQKGDIAEGYSVSREKKESFPLTVTSAQKNPTAFYLCASSLRVLTEAFFGQGTRLTVV.

This CDR3 is CASSYSGTGHQPQHF. DNA for the CDR3: TGTGCCAGCAGTTACTCTGGGACAGGGCATCAGCCCCAGCATTTT. The chain couples TRBV6-5 to TRBJ1-5; 9 bases fit TRBD1. The CDR3 consists of 15 residues. CDR1 and CDR2 (germline): MNHEY, SVGAGI. J was trimmed by 5 bases and V by 0 bases; bases with no gene match: 2.

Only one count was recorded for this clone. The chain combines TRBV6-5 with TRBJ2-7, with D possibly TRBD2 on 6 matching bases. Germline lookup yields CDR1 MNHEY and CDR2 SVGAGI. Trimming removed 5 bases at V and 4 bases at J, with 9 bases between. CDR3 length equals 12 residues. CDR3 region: CASSLEGYEQYF. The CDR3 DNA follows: TGTGCCAGCAGTCTGGAGGGTTACGAGCAGTACTTC.

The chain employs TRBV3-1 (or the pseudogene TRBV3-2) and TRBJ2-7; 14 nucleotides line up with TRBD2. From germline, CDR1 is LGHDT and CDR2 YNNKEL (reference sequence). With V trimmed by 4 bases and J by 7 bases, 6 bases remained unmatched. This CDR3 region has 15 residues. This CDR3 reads CASSPTRTSGGEQYF. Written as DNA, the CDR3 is TGTGCCAGCAGCCCTACGAGGACTAGCGGGGGGGAGCAGTACTTC.

This CDR3 reads CASSFDSYSNQPQHF. For the CDR3, the DNA is TGTGCCAGCAGCTTCGACAGTTATAGCAATCAGCCCCAGCATTTT. This chain connects TRBV5-5 to TRBJ1-5; tentatively, D is TRBD1 (5 bases). The CDR3 is 15 residues long. Germline CDR1 reads SGHKS; CDR2 reads YYEKEE (reference sequence). V was trimmed by 2 bases and J by 0 bases, leaving 9 bases between them.

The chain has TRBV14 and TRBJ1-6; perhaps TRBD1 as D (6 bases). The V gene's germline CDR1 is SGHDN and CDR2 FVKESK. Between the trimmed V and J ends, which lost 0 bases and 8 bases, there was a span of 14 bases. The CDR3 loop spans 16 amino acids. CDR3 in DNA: TGTGCCAGCAGCCAAGAAGTGACAGGACGATATTCACCCCTCCACTTT. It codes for CASSQEVTGRYSPLHF.

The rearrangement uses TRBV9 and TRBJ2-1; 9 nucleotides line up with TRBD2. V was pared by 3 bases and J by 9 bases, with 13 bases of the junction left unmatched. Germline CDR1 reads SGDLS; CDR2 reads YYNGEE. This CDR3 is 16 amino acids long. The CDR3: CASSGALRAGGPEQFF. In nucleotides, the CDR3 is TGTGCCAGCAGCGGGGCCCTAAGAGCGGGGGGCCCTGAGCAGTTCTTC.

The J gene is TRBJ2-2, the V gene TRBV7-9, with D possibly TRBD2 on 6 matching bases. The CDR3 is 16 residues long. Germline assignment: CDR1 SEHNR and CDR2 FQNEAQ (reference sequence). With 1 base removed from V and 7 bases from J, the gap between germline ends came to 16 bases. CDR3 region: CASSLGRDLEGGELFF. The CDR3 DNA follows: TGTGCCAGCAGCTTAGGCCGGGACCTGGAGGGCGGGGAGCTGTTTTTT.

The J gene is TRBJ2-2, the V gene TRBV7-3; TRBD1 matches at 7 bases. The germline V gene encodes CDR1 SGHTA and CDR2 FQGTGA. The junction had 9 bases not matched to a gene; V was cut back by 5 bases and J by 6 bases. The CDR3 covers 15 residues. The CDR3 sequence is CASSIFRGSAGELFF. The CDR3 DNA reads TGTGCCAGCAGCATTTTCAGGGGGTCGGCCGGGGAGCTGTTTTTT.

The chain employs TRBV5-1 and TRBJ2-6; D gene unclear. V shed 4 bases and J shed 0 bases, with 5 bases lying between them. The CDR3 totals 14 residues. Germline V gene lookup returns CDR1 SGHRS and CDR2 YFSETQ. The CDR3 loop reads CASSQDSGANVLTF. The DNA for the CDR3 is TGCGCCAGCAGCCAGGACTCTGGGGCCAACGTCCTGACTTTC.

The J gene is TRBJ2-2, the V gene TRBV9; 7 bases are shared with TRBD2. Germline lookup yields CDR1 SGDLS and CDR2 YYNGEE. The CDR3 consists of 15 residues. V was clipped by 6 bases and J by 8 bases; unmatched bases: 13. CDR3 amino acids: CASTPGGRVVGELFF. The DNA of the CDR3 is TGTGCCAGCACCCCCGGTGGGAGGGTGGTAGGGGAGCTGTTTTTT.

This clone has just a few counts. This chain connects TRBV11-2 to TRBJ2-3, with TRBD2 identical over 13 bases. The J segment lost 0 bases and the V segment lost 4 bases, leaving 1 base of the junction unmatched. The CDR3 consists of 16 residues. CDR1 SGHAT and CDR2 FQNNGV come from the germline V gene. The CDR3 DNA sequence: TGTGCCAGCAGCTCACTAGCGGGGGGGAGCACAGATACGCAGTATTTT. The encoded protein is CASSSLAGGSTDTQYF.

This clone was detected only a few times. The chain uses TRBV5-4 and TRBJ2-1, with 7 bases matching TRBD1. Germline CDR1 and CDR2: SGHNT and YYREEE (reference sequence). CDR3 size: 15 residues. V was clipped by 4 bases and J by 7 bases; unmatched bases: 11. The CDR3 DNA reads TGTGCCAGCAGCAGTATCGAGACAGGGAAGAATGAGCAGTTCTTC. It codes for CASSSIETGKNEQFF.

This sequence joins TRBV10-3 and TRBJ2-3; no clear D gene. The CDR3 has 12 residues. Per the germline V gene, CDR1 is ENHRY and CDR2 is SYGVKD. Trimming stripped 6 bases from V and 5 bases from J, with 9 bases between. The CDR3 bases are TGTGCCATCAGCGCGGTCGGAGATACGCAGTATTTT. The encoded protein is CAISAVGDTQYF.

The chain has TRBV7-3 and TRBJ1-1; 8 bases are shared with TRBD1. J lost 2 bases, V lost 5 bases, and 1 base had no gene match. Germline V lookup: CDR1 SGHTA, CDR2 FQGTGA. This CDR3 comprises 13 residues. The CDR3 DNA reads TGTGCCAGCAGCGACAGGGGTAACACTGAAGCTTTCTTT. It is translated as CASSDRGNTEAFF.

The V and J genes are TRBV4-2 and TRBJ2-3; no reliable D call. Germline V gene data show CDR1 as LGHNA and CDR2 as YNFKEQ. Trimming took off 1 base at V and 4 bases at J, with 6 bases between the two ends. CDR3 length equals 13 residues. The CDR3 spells CASSQARADTQYF. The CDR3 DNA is TGTGCCAGCAGCCAAGCTCGGGCAGATACGCAGTATTTT.

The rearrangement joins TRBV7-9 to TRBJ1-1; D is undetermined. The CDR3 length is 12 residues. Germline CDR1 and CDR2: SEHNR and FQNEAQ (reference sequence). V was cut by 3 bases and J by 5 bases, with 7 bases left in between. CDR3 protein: CASSFTSTEAFF. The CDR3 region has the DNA TGTGCCAGCAGCTTTACATCGACTGAAGCTTTCTTT.

As DNA, the CDR3 is TGTGCAAGTCGCTTAGAGGGGCCGGACAGGGTGTTCTACAATGAGCAGTTCTTC. It encodes CASRLEGPDRVFYNEQFF. The chain joins TRBV12-2 to TRBJ2-1; TRBD1, the table's D call, lacks a check against the DNA. TRBV12-2 is annotated as a pseudogene. The CDR3 consists of 18 residues.

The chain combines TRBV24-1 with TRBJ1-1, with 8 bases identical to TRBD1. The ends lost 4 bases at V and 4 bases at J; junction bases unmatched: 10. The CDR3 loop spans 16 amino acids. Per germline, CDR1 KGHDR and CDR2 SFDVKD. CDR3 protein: CATSDTGTGGGTEAFF. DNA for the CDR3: TGTGCCACCAGTGACACCGGGACAGGTGGGGGCACTGAAGCTTTCTTT.